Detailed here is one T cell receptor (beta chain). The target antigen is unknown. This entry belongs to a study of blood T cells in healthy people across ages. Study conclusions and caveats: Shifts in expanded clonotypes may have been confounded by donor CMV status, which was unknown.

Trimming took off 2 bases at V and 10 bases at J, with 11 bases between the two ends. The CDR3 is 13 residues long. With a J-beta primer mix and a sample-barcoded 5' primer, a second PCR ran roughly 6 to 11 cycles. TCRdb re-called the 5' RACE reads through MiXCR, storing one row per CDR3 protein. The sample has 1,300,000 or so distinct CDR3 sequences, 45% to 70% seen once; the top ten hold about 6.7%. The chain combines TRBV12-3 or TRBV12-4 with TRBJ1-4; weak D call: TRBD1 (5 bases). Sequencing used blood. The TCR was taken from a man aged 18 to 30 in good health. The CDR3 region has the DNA TGTGCCAGCAGTTTACGAGAGACAGCAAAACTGTTTTTT. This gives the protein CASSLRETAKLFF.